Sequencing of this TCR beta chain was carried out in a study of shared clonotypes between healthy human individuals. Libraries were prepared by immunoSEQ multiplex PCR; TCRdb keeps only in-frame clonotypes and omits some of them. The sample has 800,000 to 1,200,000 clones, 78% seen once; the top ten hold 0.4% to 0.55%. V was pared by 0 bases and J by 2 bases, with 14 bases between. This CDR3 has 16 amino acids. CDR1 is SGHRS, CDR2 YFSETQ, per germline. The source material was memory CD4+ T cells from PBMCs. Subset meaning: CD45RA-negative fraction. V is TRBV5-1 and J is TRBJ1-2, with D uncertain. The receptor was derived from a man between 18 and 29 years old in good health. Some clones in this sample may be carry-over from other donors' samples. The CDR3, as DNA: TGCGCCAGCAGCTTGGGGACGGCGGAGGCGAACTATGGCTACACCTTC. It specifies CASSLGTAEANYGYTF.